This passage covers 29 T cell receptor beta chains from one sample sequenced in a study of blood T cell repertoires in COVID-19. Here immunoSEQ multiplex PCR was the method, and the copy in TCRdb shows in-frame clones only, minus some. The sample holds some 230,000 clones, roughly 84% seen once. Sequenced material: peripheral blood. These receptors were obtained from a woman aged 45 to 65 with acute or convalescent COVID-19.

The table lists this clone with a few counts. V gene TRBV2 combines with J gene TRBJ2-1; 10 positions match TRBD1. Germline loops: CDR1 SNHLY, CDR2 FYNNEI. This CDR3 is 14 amino acids long. The V and J ends lost 6 bases and 6 bases, in that order; junction bases with no gene match: 5. The CDR3 is CASSRTGGGNEQFF. The CDR3 nucleotides read TGTGCCAGCAGCAGGACAGGGGGGGGCAATGAGCAGTTCTTC.

The chain is built from TRBV5-1 and TRBJ2-7, with D unresolved. V gave up 0 bases and J gave up 1 base, with 11 bases separating them. The CDR3 sequence is 15 residues long. Looked up from germline, CDR1 is SGHRS and CDR2 is YFSETQ. In nucleotides, the CDR3 is TGCGCCAGCAGCTTGGCCTCAGGTGTGTCCTACGAGCAGTACTTC. It codes for CASSLASGVSYEQYF.

J is TRBJ2-3 and V is TRBV5-1, with 9 bases lining up with TRBD2. The germline gives CDR1 SGHRS, CDR2 YFSETQ. V shed 4 bases, J shed 2 bases, and the junction held 11 bases outside the gene matches. The CDR3 is made up of 17 amino acids. CDR3 in DNA: TGCGCCAGCAGCCAGGAGTTAGCGGGGGCCTTCACAGATACGCAGTATTTT. Residues: CASSQELAGAFTDTQYF.

V and J are TRBV19 and TRBJ1-5; D uncertain. Trimming removed 6 bases at V and 5 bases at J, with 17 bases between. The CDR3 is 15 amino acids. The germline V gene encodes CDR1 LNHDA and CDR2 SQIVND (reference sequence). CDR3 loop: CASSKQTEPYQPQHF. In DNA, the CDR3 is TGTGCCAGTAGCAAACAGACCGAACCTTATCAGCCCCAGCATTTT. The variable domain in full, completed from reference TRBV19 and TRBJ1-5, reads DGGITQSPKYLFRKEGQNVTLSCEQNLNHDAMYWYRQDPGQGLRLIYYSQIVNDFQKGDIAEGYSVSREKKESFPLTVTSAQKNPTAFYLCASSKQTEPYQPQHFGDGTRLSIL.

V gene TRBV6-6 combines with J gene TRBJ1-1; possible D gene TRBD1, 5 bases. The CDR3 length is 12 residues. Germline V gene data show CDR1 as MNHNY and CDR2 as SVGAGI (reference sequence). Trimming left V 7 bases short and J 8 bases short, with 14 bases between. Written as DNA, the CDR3 is TGTGCCAGCACCAAAACGGGGGTAGAAGCTTTCTTT. Translated: CASTKTGVEAFF.

V usage is TRBV11-2 and J usage is TRBJ2-3; D unresolved. Per the germline V gene, CDR1 is SGHAT and CDR2 is FQNNGV. This CDR3 contains 12 residues. V was cut by 3 bases and J by 5 bases, with 6 bases left in between. CDR3 DNA: TGTGCCAGCAGCTTCGCACAAGATACGCAGTATTTT. The encoded protein is CASSFAQDTQYF.

This rearrangement joins TRBV5-4 to TRBJ2-5; D is perhaps TRBD1 (6 bases). The CDR3 contains 16 residues. Germline CDR1 is SGHNT and CDR2 is YYREEE (reference sequence). V was shortened by 0 bases and J by 1 base, with 13 bases between the two germline ends. The CDR3 sequence: CASSLGFGQFQETQYF. The CDR3 bases are TGTGCCAGCAGCTTGGGATTTGGACAGTTCCAAGAGACCCAGTACTTC.

This clone has only a few counts. V gene TRBV13 combines with J gene TRBJ2-7, with a weak D call TRBD2 (5 bases). Between the trimmed V and J ends, which lost 1 base and 4 bases, there was a span of 11 bases. Per the germline V gene, CDR1 is PRHDT and CDR2 is FYEKMQ (reference sequence). CDR3 length: 14 residues. This chain's CDR3 is CASSLERDGYEQYF. CDR3 nucleotides: TGTGCCAGCAGCTTAGAACGGGATGGGTACGAGCAGTACTTC.

This rearrangement joins TRBV28 to TRBJ1-5; possibly TRBD1 for D (6 bases). The germline V gene encodes CDR1 MDHEN and CDR2 SYDVKM. This CDR3 region has 14 residues. V was trimmed by 3 bases and J by 5 bases, leaving 11 bases between them. CDR3 DNA sequence: TGTGCCAGCAGTTTCGGGGGGGGCGATCAGCCCCAGCATTTT. Amino acids: CASSFGGGDQPQHF.

V gene TRBV7-6 combines with J gene TRBJ1-4, with D tentatively TRBD1 (5 bases). The V and J ends lost 5 bases and 8 bases respectively, with 18 bases between them. Germline V gene lookup returns CDR1 SGHVS and CDR2 FNYEAQ. The length of the CDR3 is 15 residues. The CDR3 DNA sequence: TGTGCCAGCAGCGCGTCAGGGTCTCCAAGGGAAAAACTGTTTTTT. Translated, it gives CASSASGSPREKLFF.

V usage is TRBV30 and J usage is TRBJ1-6, with 9 bases matching TRBD1. The CDR3 length is 15 residues. Germline assignment: CDR1 GTSNPN and CDR2 SVGIG (reference sequence). V shed 4 bases, J shed 7 bases, and the junction held 8 bases outside the gene matches. Here the CDR3 reads CAWTPGGQGNSPLHF. The CDR3, as DNA: TGTGCCTGGACCCCTGGGGGACAGGGAAATTCACCCCTCCACTTT.

This rearrangement joins TRBV6-5 to TRBJ2-5; 9 bases are shared with TRBD2. The germline V gene has CDR1 MNHEY and CDR2 SVGAGI. Trimming cost V 4 bases and J 4 bases; bases outside gene matches: 10. CDR3 size: 16 residues. CDR3 in DNA: TGTGCCAGCAGTTCCCTAGGCGGGAGGGCTGGAGAGACCCAGTACTTC. Translated, it gives CASSSLGGRAGETQYF.

V and J are TRBV7-2 and TRBJ1-5, with D hard to call. The CDR3 is made up of 15 amino acids. Germline V lookup: CDR1 SGHTA, CDR2 FQGNSA. V lost 6 bases to trimming and J lost 0 bases, with 12 bases between them. The DNA for the CDR3 is TGTGCCAGCAGTGAAACCCCCTATAGCAATCAGCCCCAGCATTTT. It is translated as CASSETPYSNQPQHF.

The chain employs TRBV29-1 and TRBJ2-3; TRBD2 matches 9 bases. Germline CDR1 is SQVTM and CDR2 is ANQGSEA. The junction had 14 bases not matched to a gene; V was cut back by 7 bases and J by 0 bases. The CDR3 contains 17 residues. The CDR3 protein is CSADGQRGAPSTDTQYF. The DNA for the CDR3 is TGCAGCGCCGATGGGCAGCGGGGGGCCCCCAGCACAGATACGCAGTATTTT.

This chain uses TRBV2 with TRBJ1-1; unclear D gene. The CDR3 has 13 amino acids. V lost 5 bases and J 0 bases, leaving 7 bases between the germline ends. Germline CDR1 reads SNHLY; CDR2 reads FYNNEI. CDR3 coding DNA: TGTGCCAGCAGTACAGACATGAACACTGAAGCTTTCTTT. It specifies CASSTDMNTEAFF.

The gene calls are TRBV5-6 and TRBJ2-7, with D perhaps matching TRBD1 (6 bases). The CDR3 covers 14 residues. Per germline, CDR1 SGHDT and CDR2 YYEEEE. Trimming removed 0 bases at V and 5 bases at J, with 12 bases between. Here the CDR3 DNA reads TGTGCCAGCAGCTTGGTCGGGCCAGGGGACGAGCAGTACTTC. Encoded protein: CASSLVGPGDEQYF.

This chain joins TRBV19 and TRBJ1-5, with TRBD1 identical over 10 bases. Trimming removed 5 bases from V and 2 bases from J; junction bases left unmatched: 9. This CDR3 is built from 17 residues. Germline-derived CDR1 and CDR2 are LNHDA and SQIVND (reference sequence). This CDR3 reads CASSPMTGGWGNQPQHF. The CDR3, as DNA: TGTGCCAGTAGTCCCATGACAGGGGGCTGGGGCAATCAGCCCCAGCATTTT.

The chain joins TRBV7-9 to TRBJ2-5, with TRBD2 as a possible D gene (6 bases). Germline loops: CDR1 SEHNR, CDR2 FQNEAQ (reference sequence). CDR3 length: 14 residues. Between the trimmed V and J ends, which lost 5 bases and 0 bases, there was a span of 10 bases. The CDR3 DNA reads as TGTGCCAGCAGCCTGAAGCGGGACCAAGAGACCCAGTACTTC. The encoded protein is CASSLKRDQETQYF.

The chain combines TRBV11-3 with TRBJ2-1; 7 bases line up with TRBD2. Germline V gene sequence: CDR1 SGHNT, CDR2 YENEEA. J was trimmed by 2 bases and V by 3 bases; bases with no gene match: 4. The CDR3 runs to 15 residues. CDR3 bases: TGTGCCAGCAGCTTGGGGGGGGAAACCTACAATGAGCAGTTCTTC. Its protein is CASSLGGETYNEQFF.

This clone showed up just a few times. The chain is built from TRBV21-1 and TRBJ2-5; the D call of TRBD2 is as the table states it, not checked on the DNA. TRBV21-1 is a recognized pseudogene. The CDR3 spans 18 residues. CDR3 region: CASSSLLPWGGVQETQYF. CDR3 coding DNA: TGTGCCAGCAGCTCCCTGCTTCCGTGGGGAGGAGTCCAAGAGACCCAGTACTTC.

The genes are TRBV19 and TRBJ1-5; 9 nucleotides line up with TRBD1. Losses at the gene ends were 3 bases for V and 5 bases for J; bases not matched to a gene: 5. Germline CDR1 LNHDA, CDR2 SQIVND (reference sequence). There are 15 residues in the CDR3. Written as DNA, the CDR3 is TGTGCCAGTAGTATTGGGACAGGGTCTTATCAGCCCCAGCATTTT. It encodes CASSIGTGSYQPQHF.

V and J are TRBV6-6 and TRBJ1-2; 9 bases are a match to TRBD1. V shed 6 bases and J 8 bases; nucleotides not matched to a gene: 10. Per germline, CDR1 MNHNY and CDR2 SVGAGI (reference sequence). This CDR3 comprises 14 residues. CDR3 in amino acids: CASSLKGQGVGYTF. CDR3 coding DNA: TGTGCCAGCAGCCTAAAGGGACAGGGAGTCGGCTACACCTTC.

This sequence joins TRBV28 and TRBJ2-3, with 8 bases lining up with TRBD2. Per the germline V gene, CDR1 is MDHEN and CDR2 is SYDVKM. CDR3 size: 12 residues. V lost 6 bases and J lost 6; bases outside the gene matches: 2. The CDR3, as DNA: TGTGCCAGCAGAGAGCGGGGGGATACGCAGTATTTT. Encoded protein: CASRERGDTQYF.

This chain joins TRBV30 and TRBJ1-2; D not resolved. CDR3 length: 12 amino acids. Germline V lookup: CDR1 GTSNPN, CDR2 SVGIG (reference sequence). V lost 4 bases, J lost 1 base, and 7 bases lay in between. The CDR3 nucleotides are TGTGCCTGGACTAGCATTAACTATGGCTACACCTTC. Its translation is CAWTSINYGYTF. The variable domain in full, completed from reference TRBV30 and TRBJ1-2, reads SQTIHQWPATLVQPVGSPLSLECTVEGTSNPNLYWYRQAAGRGLQLLFYSVGIGQISSEVPQNLSASRPQDRQFILSSKKLLLSDSGFYLCAWTSINYGYTFGSGTRLTVV.

This rearrangement joins TRBV20-1 to TRBJ2-2; no definite D call. CDR3 length equals 11 residues. Trimming took 3 bases from V and 5 from J, leaving 4 bases between them. The germline gives CDR1 DFQATT, CDR2 SNEGSKA (reference sequence). Written as DNA, the CDR3 is TGCAGTGCTAGCAGAACCGGGGAGCTGTTTTTT. This codes for CSASRTGELFF.

The chain recombines TRBV5-1 with TRBJ2-7, with 12 bases fitting TRBD2. Germline assignment: CDR1 SGHRS and CDR2 YFSETQ. The CDR3 contains 15 residues. Trimming took 2 bases from V and 2 from J; bases not matched to a gene: 2. CDR3 protein: CASSLRTSGAYEQYF. The DNA for the CDR3 is TGCGCCAGCAGCTTAAGGACTAGCGGGGCCTACGAGCAGTACTTC.

The V call is TRBV27, the J call TRBJ1-6; D is perhaps TRBD1 (5 bases). This CDR3 spans 16 amino acids. V was trimmed by 7 bases and J by 6 bases, leaving 19 bases between them. Per the germline V gene, CDR1 is MNHEY and CDR2 is SMNVEV (reference sequence). CDR3 coding DNA: TGTGCCAGCACCCACTACCGGGGGTCGGGTAATTCACCCCTCCACTTT. It encodes CASTHYRGSGNSPLHF.

This sequence joins TRBV2 and TRBJ2-7; 11 bases align to TRBD1. The CDR3 length is 14 residues. In germline, CDR1 is SNHLY, CDR2 FYNNEI. Trimming cost V 5 bases and J 5 bases; bases outside gene matches: 5. This CDR3 is CASSQDRGPHEQYF. The CDR3 region has the DNA TGTGCCAGCAGTCAGGACAGGGGGCCCCACGAGCAGTACTTC. The full variable domain, with the rest looked up from reference TRBV2 and TRBJ2-7, is EPEVTQTPSHQVTQMGQEVILRCVPISNHLYFYWYRQILGQKVEFLVSFYNNEISEKSEIFDDQFSVERPDGSNFTLKIRSTKLEDSAMYFCASSQDRGPHEQYFGPGTRLTVT.

The gene calls are TRBV11-2 and TRBJ1-1; possible D gene TRBD1, 6 bases. V was pared by 4 bases and J by 10 bases, with 13 bases between. This CDR3 has 12 amino acids. Per the germline V gene, CDR1 is SGHAT and CDR2 is FQNNGV. The CDR3 protein is CASSYGAGAAFF. The CDR3 region has the DNA TGTGCCAGCAGCTATGGCGCGGGGGCAGCTTTCTTT.